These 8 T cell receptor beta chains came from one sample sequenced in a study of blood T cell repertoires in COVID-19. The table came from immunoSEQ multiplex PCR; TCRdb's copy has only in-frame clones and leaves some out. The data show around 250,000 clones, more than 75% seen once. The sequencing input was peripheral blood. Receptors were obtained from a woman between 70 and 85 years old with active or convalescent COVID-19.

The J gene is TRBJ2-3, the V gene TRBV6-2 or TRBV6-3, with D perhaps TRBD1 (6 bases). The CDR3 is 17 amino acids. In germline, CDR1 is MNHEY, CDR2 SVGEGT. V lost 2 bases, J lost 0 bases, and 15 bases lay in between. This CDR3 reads CASSYHRTEDSTDTQYF. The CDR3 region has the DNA TGTGCCAGCAGTTACCACCGGACAGAAGATAGCACAGATACGCAGTATTTT.

This CDR3 reads CASSFRGTGVGEAFF. DNA for the CDR3: TGCGCCAGCAGCTTCCGTGGGACAGGGGTCGGTGAAGCTTTCTTT. The rearrangement uses TRBV5-1 and TRBJ1-1; the match to TRBD1 covers 10 bases. The J segment lost 7 bases and the V segment lost 2 bases, leaving 8 bases of the junction unmatched. The germline V gene has CDR1 SGHRS and CDR2 YFSETQ. This CDR3 spans 15 amino acids.

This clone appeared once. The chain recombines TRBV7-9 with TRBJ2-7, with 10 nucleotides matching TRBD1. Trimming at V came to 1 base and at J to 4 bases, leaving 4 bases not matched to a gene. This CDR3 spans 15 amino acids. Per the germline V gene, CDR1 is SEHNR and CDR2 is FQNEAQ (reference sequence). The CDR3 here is CASSLVWDRGYEQYF. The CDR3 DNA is TGTGCCAGCAGCTTAGTATGGGACAGGGGTTACGAGCAGTACTTC. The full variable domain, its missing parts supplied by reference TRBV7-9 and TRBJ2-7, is DTGVSQNPRHKITKRGQNVTFRCDPISEHNRLYWYRQTLGQGPEFLTYFQNEAQLEKSRLLSDRFSAERPKGSFSTLEIQRTEQGDSAMYLCASSLVWDRGYEQYFGPGTRLTVT.

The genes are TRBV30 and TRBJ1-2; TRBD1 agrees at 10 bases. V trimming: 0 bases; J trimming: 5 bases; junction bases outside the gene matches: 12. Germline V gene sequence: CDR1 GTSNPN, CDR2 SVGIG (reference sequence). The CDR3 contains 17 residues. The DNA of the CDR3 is TGTGCCTGGAGTGTACCGGACAGGGGGAATGTATGGTATGGCTACACCTTC. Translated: CAWSVPDRGNVWYGYTF.

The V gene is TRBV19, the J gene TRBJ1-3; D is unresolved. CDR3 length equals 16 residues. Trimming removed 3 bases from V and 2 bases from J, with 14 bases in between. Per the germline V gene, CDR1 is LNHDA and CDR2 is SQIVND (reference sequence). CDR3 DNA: TGTGCCAGTAGTATTCTGTGGGCTCACCCTGGAAACACCATATATTTT. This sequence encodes CASSILWAHPGNTIYF. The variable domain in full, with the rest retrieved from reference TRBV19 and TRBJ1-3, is DGGITQSPKYLFRKEGQNVTLSCEQNLNHDAMYWYRQDPGQGLRLIYYSQIVNDFQKGDIAEGYSVSREKKESFPLTVTSAQKNPTAFYLCASSILWAHPGNTIYFGEGSWLTVV.

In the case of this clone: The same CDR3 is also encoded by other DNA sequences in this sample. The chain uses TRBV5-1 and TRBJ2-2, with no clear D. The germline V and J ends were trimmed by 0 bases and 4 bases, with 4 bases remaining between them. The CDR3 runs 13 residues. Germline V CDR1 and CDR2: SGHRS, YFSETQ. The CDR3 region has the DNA TGCGCCAGCAGCTTGGACGGCACCGGGGAGCTGTTTTTT. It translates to CASSLDGTGELFF.

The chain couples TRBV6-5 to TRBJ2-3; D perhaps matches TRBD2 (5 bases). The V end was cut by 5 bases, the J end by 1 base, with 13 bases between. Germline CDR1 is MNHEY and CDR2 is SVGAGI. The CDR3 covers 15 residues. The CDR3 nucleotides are TGTGCCAGCAGTCTGGGCGGAGGAGGCACAGATACGCAGTATTTT. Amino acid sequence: CASSLGGGGTDTQYF.

CDR3 sequence (DNA): TGTGCCAGCAGGGGATGGGGACAGTCAAATGAAAAACTGTTTTTT. It encodes CASRGWGQSNEKLFF. The chain links TRBV27 to TRBJ1-4, with TRBD1 matching 7 bases. Per germline, CDR1 MNHEY and CDR2 SMNVEV (reference sequence). The J segment lost 5 bases and the V segment lost 6 bases, leaving 9 bases of the junction unmatched. CDR3 length: 15 residues.